One sample yielded the 3 T cell receptor beta chains listed below, sequenced in a study of OX40 agonist ivuxolimab in advanced cancers. The method was the immunoSEQ multiplex PCR assay. In its TCRdb copy, this immuneACCESS table keeps in-frame sequences only and misses some clones. Where compared with another copy, unresolved V genes explain less than half of these, and the others have no known cause. This sample lists 55,000 to 80,000 clones; roughly 84% were detected once. Jointly, the top ten make up about 7.4% of the sample. Sequenced material: CD4+ or CD8+ T cells sorted from blood, taken in a trial of the OX40 agonist ivuxolimab. Receptors originate from an adult with an advanced solid tumor such as melanoma, head and neck, liver or kidney cancer.

V gene TRBV7-3 combines with J gene TRBJ2-5; D is undetermined. V lost 1 base to trimming and J lost 8 bases, with 11 bases between them. Germline V gives CDR1 SGHTA, CDR2 FQGTGA. This CDR3 is 13 amino acids long. The CDR3 DNA sequence: TGTGCCAGCAGCTTAAGACTTGGGGATACCCAGTACTTC. Its protein product is CASSLRLGDTQYF.

This chain links TRBV5-4 with TRBJ1-2, with 7 bases lining up with TRBD1. Trimming at V came to 1 base and at J to 2 bases, leaving 5 bases not matched to a gene. CDR1 and CDR2 from the germline V gene are SGHNT and YYREEE (reference sequence). CDR3 size: 15 residues. The CDR3 region has the DNA TGTGCCAGCAGCTTGCGGGGCAGGGGGAACTATGGCTACACCTTC. The encoded protein is CASSLRGRGNYGYTF. The full variable domain, completed using reference TRBV5-4 and TRBJ1-2, is ETGVTQSPTHLIKTRGQQVTLRCSSQSGHNTVSWYQQALGQGPQFIFQYYREEENGRGNFPPRFSGLQFPNYSSELNVNALELDDSALYLCASSLRGRGNYGYTFGSGTRLTVV.

As concerns this clone: This sample includes further DNA sequences coding for the same CDR3. V is TRBV6-5 and J is TRBJ2-6; D unresolved. CDR3 length: 15 amino acids. CDR1 MNHEY and CDR2 SVGAGI come from the germline V gene. The germline V and J ends were trimmed by 0 bases and 2 bases, with 5 bases remaining between them. The CDR3 nucleotides read TGTGCCAGCAGTTACTCAACGACTGGGGCCAACGTCCTGACTTTC. It translates to CASSYSTTGANVLTF.